The sequence of this T cell receptor (beta chain) was determined in a study of cytomegalovirus exposure and HLA in healthy donors. Study-level results: With later analysis, a missense DCLRE1C variant became linked to TCR beta V- and J-gene trimming.

On this clone itself: The target antigen is unknown.

The PCR had 60 Vbeta and 13 Jbeta primers. TCRdb keeps only in-frame clones here, not all; method: immunoSEQ multiplex PCR. The data hold over 50,000 clones, with 87% observed a single time. The sequencing sample was made of PBMCs. The source of this sequence is a man in his late teens or twenties in good health and CMV-seronegative.

CDR3 in DNA: TGTGCCAGCACCCTTTGGGAGATTACGAGCGTTGACGATGGCTACACCTTC. Amino acids: CASTLWEITSVDDGYTF. V and J are TRBV7-8 and TRBJ1-2; no firm D call. Germline CDR1 and CDR2: SGHVS and FQNEAQ. V dropped 7 bases and J dropped 6 bases, with 27 bases sitting between them. This CDR3 contains 17 residues.